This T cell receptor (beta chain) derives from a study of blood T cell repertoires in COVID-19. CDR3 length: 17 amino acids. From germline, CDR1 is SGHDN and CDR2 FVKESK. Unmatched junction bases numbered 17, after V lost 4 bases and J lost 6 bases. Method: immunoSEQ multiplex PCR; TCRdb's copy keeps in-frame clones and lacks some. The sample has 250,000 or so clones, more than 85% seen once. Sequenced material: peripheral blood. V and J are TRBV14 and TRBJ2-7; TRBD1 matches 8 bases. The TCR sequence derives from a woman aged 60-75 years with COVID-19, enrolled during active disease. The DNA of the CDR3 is TGTGCCAGCAGCCCCCGAGGGTCGACAGGGGAAGGGAGCGAGCAGTACTTC. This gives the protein CASSPRGSTGEGSEQYF.